A selection of T cell receptor beta chains follows, all from one sample in a study of blood T cell repertoires in COVID-19. Produced via immunoSEQ multiplex PCR; TCRdb's table is partial and in-frame only. Seen here are roughly 230,000 clones, around 84% observed once, and the top ten hold 5% to 7.5%. Sequenced sample: PBMCs or T cells enriched from blood (not recorded which). The receptor source for this set is a woman aged 45-65 years who had been exposed to COVID-19. Both conserved end residues are part of each CDR3. Rows give clone size only sometimes, using once, few, many, or a class for an expanded clone.

>TRBJ1-2|TRBV7-9|NA|11
CASGRVGGYTF
>TRBJ2-2|TRBV5-1|many|16
CASSPYTGPGTGELFF
>TRBJ2-1|TRBV11-2|NA|17
CASRRAPGLAGLDEQFF
>TRBJ1-1|TRBV12-3/TRBV12-4|NA|13
CASSLEKSTGAFF
>TRBJ2-5|TRBV5-1|NA|15
CASSNGRGGQETQYF
>TRBJ2-2|TRBV7-8|NA|15
CASSSMGQGTGELFF
>TRBJ1-5|TRBV10-3|NA|14
CATGNSEGDQPQHF
>TRBJ2-2|TRBV7-9|NA|12
CASSFGSGELFF
>TRBJ1-3|TRBV19|NA|15
CASSIELSPGNTIYF
>TRBJ1-2|TRBV11-2|NA|14
CASSWTGKNYGYTF
>TRBJ2-1|TRBV28|NA|16
CASSPLLAGSYNEQFF
>TRBJ1-6|TRBV30|few|13
CASSGGLDSPLHF
>TRBJ1-5|TRBV15|NA|16
CATSRSGTRSNQPQHF
>TRBJ1-1|TRBV7-9|NA|12
CASSPDRVEAFF
>TRBJ1-1|TRBV6-5|NA|15
CASSYARDYLGAAFF
>TRBJ2-7|TRBV4-1|NA|17
CASSQGVGLADSYEQYF
>TRBJ1-5|TRBV5-1|once|16
CASSLGDNRLDQPQHF
>TRBJ1-1|TRBV7-9|NA|13
CASSTLPGAEAFF
>TRBJ2-2|TRBV27|NA|16
CASSPSGGEVTGELFF
>TRBJ2-5|TRBV10-3|NA|13
CAIKTSGGETQYF
>TRBJ2-1|TRBV5-1|many|14
CASSFIQGRNEQFF
>TRBJ2-1|TRBV3-1/TRBV3-2|NA|16
CASSHVFLSSYNEQFF
>TRBJ2-3|TRBV24-1|NA|14
CATSPPGGTDTQYF
>TRBJ1-6|TRBV19|NA|18
CASSPGQGGSSYNSPLHF
>TRBJ1-5|TRBV27|NA|14
CASSFGLGGQPQHF
>TRBJ1-4|TRBV5-4|NA|14
CASSLDRRGEKLFF
>TRBJ2-3|TRBV6-6|NA|11
CASSSRDTQYF
>TRBJ2-6|TRBV18|NA|15
CASSPEWSGANVLTF
>TRBJ1-2|TRBV6-5|NA|15
CASSAGGSVNYGYTF
>TRBJ2-1|TRBV2|NA|12
CASSVTSGEQFF
>TRBJ2-5|TRBV5-5|NA|13
CASSIDLEGTQYF
>TRBJ2-1|TRBV14|few|14
CASSPGLGLNEQFF
>TRBJ1-1|TRBV19|NA|14
CASSFGVVNTEAFF
>TRBJ1-2|TRBV4-1|NA|16
CASSDGEGRGNYGYTF
>TRBJ2-3|TRBV4-3|NA|15
CASSQGLAGTDTQYF
>TRBJ1-2|TRBV18|NA|15
CASSPPGQGNNGYTF
>TRBJ1-2|TRBV12-3/TRBV12-4|NA|12
CASSLSRGGYTF